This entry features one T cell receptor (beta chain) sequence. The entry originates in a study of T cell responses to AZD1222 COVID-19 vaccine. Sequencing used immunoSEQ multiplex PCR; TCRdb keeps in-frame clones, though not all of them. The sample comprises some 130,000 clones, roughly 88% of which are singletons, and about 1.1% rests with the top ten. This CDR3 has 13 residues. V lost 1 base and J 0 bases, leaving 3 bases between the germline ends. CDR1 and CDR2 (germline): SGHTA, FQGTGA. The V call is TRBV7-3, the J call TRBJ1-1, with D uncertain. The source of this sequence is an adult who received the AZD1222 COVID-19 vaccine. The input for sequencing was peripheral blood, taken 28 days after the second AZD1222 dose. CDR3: CASSLNVNTEAFF. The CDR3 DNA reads TGTGCCAGCAGCTTAAACGTGAACACTGAAGCTTTCTTT.